The sequence of this TCR beta chain was determined in a study of T cell changes during pregnancy in multiple sclerosis. Here immunoSEQ multiplex PCR was the method, and the copy in TCRdb shows in-frame clones only, minus some. Of roughly 87,000 clones in the sample, about 90% are singletons; the top ten hold roughly 4%. The CDR3 extends over 15 amino acids. The germline CDR1 and CDR2 sequences are LNHNV and YYDKDF (reference sequence). Trimming removed 8 bases from V and 0 bases from J; junction bases left unmatched: 8. The sample consisted of PBMCs, taken in the first trimester of pregnancy. The V gene is TRBV15, the J gene TRBJ2-3; 7 bases map to TRBD1. The sequence was obtained from a female donor in good health, serving as a control in a pregnancy study. Some clones in this sample may be carry-over from other donors' samples. In DNA, the CDR3 is TGTGCCACCCGGGACAGTAAGACTAGCACAGATACGCAGTATTTT. It codes for CATRDSKTSTDTQYF.